This T cell receptor (beta chain) was observed in a study of human T cells and chemical hapten exposure. TCRdb analysed the RACE reads with MiXCR anew, one entry per CDR3 protein. The table shows 150,000 to 200,000 distinct CDR3 sequences, with 25% to 35% occurring only once. Looked up from germline, CDR1 is SGHVS and CDR2 is FQNEAQ. CDR3 length: 15 amino acids. The V end lost 4 bases, the J end lost 1 base, and 13 bases lay between the germline ends. This clonotype has more than one count but fewer than ten. The time point is: patch test 3, about 24 weeks after DPC sensitization. Treatment reported: therapeutic diphenylcyclopropenone sensitization with weekly scalp DPC.

This sequence joins TRBV7-8 and TRBJ1-2; D may be TRBD1 (6 bases). The sequence derives from a young woman with alopecia areata. Some clones in this sample may be carry-over from other donors' samples. The sample here was whole blood, taken in connection with sensitization to the hapten diphenylcyclopropenone (DPC). The CDR3 loop reads CASSSRGAINYGYTF. The DNA for the CDR3 is TGTGCCAGCAGCTCAAGGGGGGCGATTAACTATGGCTACACCTTC.